This is a list of T cell receptor beta chains from one sample in a study of blood T cell repertoires in COVID-19. Assay: immunoSEQ multiplex PCR; the TCRdb copy retains only in-frame clones and omits some. The sample shows roughly 230,000 clones, roughly 91% of them seen only once. Sequences were obtained from PBMCs or T cells enriched from blood (not recorded which). All receptors come from a woman in her 30s with acute COVID-19. Each CDR3 is given with its conserved first and last residue. D genes are given only for firm matches. Where a row states a size, it is once, few, many or the class of an expanded clone; other rows omit it.

TRBJ2-7,NA,TRBV5-6,once,CASSFQGGYEQYF,TGTGCCAGCAGCTTTCAGGGTGGGTACGAGCAGTACTTC
TRBJ1-1,NA,TRBV3-1/TRBV3-2,NA,CASSQEREAFF,TGTGCCAGCAGCCAAGAGAGAGAAGCTTTCTTT
TRBJ1-1,NA,TRBV25-1,NA,CASSPPGTPNTEAFF,TGTGCCAGCAGTCCCCCCGGGACACCCAACACTGAAGCTTTCTTT
TRBJ2-3,NA,TRBV3-1/TRBV3-2,NA,CASSQEGGASPRDTQYF,TGTGCCAGCAGCCAAGAGGGGGGGGCCTCACCGCGGGATACGCAGTATTTT
TRBJ1-2,NA,TRBV19,NA,CASSITDRPFYGYTF,TGTGCCAGTAGTATAACCGACAGGCCTTTCTATGGCTACACCTTC
TRBJ2-2,TRBD1,TRBV7-3,few,CASSLTSGGGVSGELFF,TGTGCCAGCAGCTTAACTTCAGGGGGCGGGGTGTCCGGGGAGCTGTTTTTT
TRBJ2-1,TRBD1,TRBV5-8,few,CASSADRGRAYNEQFF,TGTGCCAGCAGCGCCGACAGGGGGCGCGCCTACAATGAGCAGTTCTTC
TRBJ2-5,NA,TRBV2,NA,CASSWGRQETQYF,TGTGCCAGCAGTTGGGGCAGGCAAGAGACCCAGTACTTC
TRBJ2-5,TRBD1,TRBV12-3/TRBV12-4,NA,CASTTGGFETQYF,TGTGCCAGCACGACAGGGGGCTTCGAGACCCAGTACTTC
TRBJ2-3,NA,TRBV5-5,NA,CASSSSPGSTDTQYF,TGTGCCAGCAGCTCCTCTCCGGGGAGCACAGATACGCAGTATTTT
TRBJ2-2,TRBD2,TRBV9,NA,CASSVVSGGANTGELFF,TGTGCCAGCAGCGTAGTTAGCGGGGGGGCGAACACCGGGGAGCTGTTTTTT
TRBJ2-5,NA,TRBV6-4,NA,CASSDSAVETQYF,TGTGCCAGCAGTGACTCGGCGGTAGAGACCCAGTACTTC
TRBJ1-1,NA,TRBV9,NA,CASSIRDSHTEAFF,TGTGCCAGCAGCATCCGGGACTCTCACACTGAAGCTTTCTTT
TRBJ1-5,NA,TRBV4-2,NA,CASSQVGQGNQPQHF,TGTGCCAGCAGCCAGGTCGGTCAGGGGAATCAGCCCCAGCATTTT
TRBJ2-2,NA,TRBV12-3/TRBV12-4,NA,CASSFSGAGELFF,TGTGCCAGCAGTTTCTCCGGGGCCGGGGAGCTGTTTTTT